The table lists the clone carrying this T cell receptor (beta chain) with many counts. Its cognate antigen is unknown. CAS ≥3, NOSPECS ≥4, moderate-to-severe activity and duration under 3 months marked donors with ophthalmopathy. The sequenced template was RNA, covering the TCR beta CDR3 region. HTBI primers were employed in first-round RT-PCR, then a second-round multiplex PCR followed. TCRdb used MiXCR to reprocess the multiplex PCR reads, holding one entry per CDR3 protein. The sample lists roughly 500,000 distinct CDR3 sequences, approximately 15% occurring once. The sample belongs to a study of Graves' ophthalmopathy and Graves' hyperthyroidism. Study-wide points: This model predicted ophthalmopathy progression (sensitivity 70% to 71%, specificity 72% to 85%).

Material: blood. The sequence was obtained from a woman aged 25 to 45 with Graves' ophthalmopathy.

The CDR3, as DNA: TGTGCCAGCACCCCAGGAGGACACGAGCAGTACTTC. Protein product: CASTPGGHEQYF. V gene TRBV12-3 or TRBV12-4 combines with J gene TRBJ2-7; D possibly corresponds to TRBD2 (5 bases). The V and J ends lost 7 bases and 5 bases respectively, with 12 bases between them. The CDR3 has 12 amino acids.